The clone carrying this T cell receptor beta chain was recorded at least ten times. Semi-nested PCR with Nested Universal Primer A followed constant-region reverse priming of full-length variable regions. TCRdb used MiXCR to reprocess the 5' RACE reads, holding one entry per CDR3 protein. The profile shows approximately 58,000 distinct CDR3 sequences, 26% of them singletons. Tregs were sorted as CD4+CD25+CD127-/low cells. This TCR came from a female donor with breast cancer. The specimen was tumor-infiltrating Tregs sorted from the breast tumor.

The CDR3 sequence: CASTKQGWTTNEQFF. DNA of the CDR3: TGTGCCAGCACAAAACAGGGATGGACGACGAATGAGCAGTTCTTC. The rearrangement links TRBV7-9 to TRBJ2-1, with D possibly matching TRBD1 (6 bases). The CDR3 extends over 15 amino acids. Trimming took off 7 bases at V and 7 bases at J, with 20 bases between the two ends. The germline V gene has CDR1 SEHNR and CDR2 FQNEAQ (reference sequence).